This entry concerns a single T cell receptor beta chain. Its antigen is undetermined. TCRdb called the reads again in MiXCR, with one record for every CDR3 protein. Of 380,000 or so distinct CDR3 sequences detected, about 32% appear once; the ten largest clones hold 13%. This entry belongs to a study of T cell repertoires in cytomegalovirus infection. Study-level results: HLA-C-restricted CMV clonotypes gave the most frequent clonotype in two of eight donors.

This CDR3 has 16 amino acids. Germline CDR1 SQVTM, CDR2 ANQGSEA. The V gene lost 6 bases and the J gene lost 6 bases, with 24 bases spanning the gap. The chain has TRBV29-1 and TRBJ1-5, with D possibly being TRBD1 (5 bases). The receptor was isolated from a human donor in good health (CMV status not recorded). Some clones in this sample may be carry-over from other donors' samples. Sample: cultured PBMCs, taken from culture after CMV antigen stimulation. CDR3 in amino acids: CSVSQSSLGGTQPQHF. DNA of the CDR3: TGCAGCGTCTCCCAATCCTCCCTGGGGGGGACTCAGCCCCAGCATTTT.